What follows are 19 T cell receptor beta chains derived from one specimen sequenced in a study of blood T cell repertoires in COVID-19. Data came from immunoSEQ multiplex PCR; TCRdb stores just in-frame clones and leaves some out. The table has 13,000 or so clones, around 90% seen once. Sequencing was performed on peripheral blood. Receptor source: a human donor in a cohort sampled during active COVID-19.

V usage is TRBV9 and J usage is TRBJ2-7, with 8 bases fitting TRBD2. The CDR3 covers 15 residues. CDR1 SGDLS and CDR2 YYNGEE come from the germline V gene. The junction had 8 bases not matched to a gene; V was cut back by 3 bases and J by 3 bases. CDR3 in DNA: TGTGCCAGCAGCGGTTATAGCGGGACCTACTACGAGCAGTACTTC. Translating gives CASSGYSGTYYEQYF. Full variable domain (rest looked up from reference TRBV9 and TRBJ2-7): DSGVTQTPKHLITATGQRVTLRCSPRSGDLSVYWYQQSLDQGLQFLIQYYNGEERAKGNILERFSAQQFPDLHSELNLSSLELGDSALYFCASSGYSGTYYEQYFGPGTRLTVT.

This clone was observed a few times. The genes are TRBV6-5 and TRBJ1-2; the D gene is possibly TRBD1 (6 bases). This CDR3 is 14 amino acids long. Per germline, CDR1 MNHEY and CDR2 SVGAGI. The V end lost 0 bases, the J end lost 4 bases, and 9 bases lay between the germline ends. As DNA, the CDR3 is TGTGCCAGCAGTTACTCAGGGGGAACCTATGGCTACACCTTC. Amino acids: CASSYSGGTYGYTF.

This clone was detected a few times. The V gene is TRBV28, the J gene TRBJ1-6; D is undetermined. The CDR3 is 15 residues long. Trimming took 5 bases from V and 0 from J, leaving 8 bases between them. Germline CDR1 reads MDHEN; CDR2 reads SYDVKM. In nucleotides, the CDR3 is TGTGCCAGCAGTGAGGGTGTCTCCTATAATTCACCCCTCCACTTT. It encodes CASSEGVSYNSPLHF.

J is TRBJ2-7 and V is TRBV7-6, with 7 positions matching TRBD1. The CDR3 sequence is 16 residues long. Per germline, CDR1 SGHVS and CDR2 FNYEAQ. The J segment lost 1 base and the V segment lost 4 bases, leaving 10 bases of the junction unmatched. The CDR3 protein is CASSSRRDRESYEQYF. For the CDR3, the DNA is TGTGCCAGCAGCTCGCGCCGGGACAGAGAGTCCTACGAGCAGTACTTC.

The chain combines TRBV10-2 with TRBJ1-6; D is perhaps TRBD1 (5 bases). The CDR3 covers 13 residues. The V gene lost 2 bases and the J gene lost 16 bases, with 15 bases spanning the gap. The V gene's germline CDR1 is WSHSY and CDR2 SAAADI. CDR3 in amino acids: CASSESNGGELHF. CDR3 sequence (DNA): TGCGCCAGCAGTGAGAGTAACGGGGGGGAGCTCCACTTT.

As DNA, the CDR3 is TGTGCCAGTAGGACAGGGACCCAAGAGACCCAGTACTTC. Its translation is CASRTGTQETQYF. The chain is built from TRBV19 and TRBJ2-5; 7 bases match TRBD1. The CDR3 has 13 residues. CDR1 and CDR2 from the germline V gene are LNHDA and SQIVND (reference sequence). J lost 1 base, V lost 6 bases, and 2 bases had no gene match.

The CDR3 DNA reads TGTGCCAGCAGCCCGGGGGAGCAGGGCCTGCACAGCGCCCAGTACTTC. The encoded protein is CASSPGEQGLHSAQYF. The V call is TRBV5-6, the J call TRBJ2-5; tentatively, D is TRBD2 (6 bases). Germline V lookup: CDR1 SGHDT, CDR2 YYEEEE. The CDR3 runs to 16 residues. V was cut by 4 bases and J by 9 bases, with 25 bases left in between.

The V and J genes are TRBV4-3 and TRBJ2-1; TRBD1 matches at 7 bases. The CDR3 loop spans 17 amino acids. Losses at the gene ends were 1 base for V and 0 bases for J; bases not matched to a gene: 6. Germline-derived CDR1 and CDR2 are LGHNA and YSLEER. The CDR3 reads CASSQVLTGSSYNEQFF. The CDR3, as DNA: TGCGCCAGCAGCCAAGTTTTGACAGGGAGCTCCTACAATGAGCAGTTCTTC.

The chain uses TRBV6-6 and TRBJ1-2, with D possibly matching TRBD1 (6 bases). This CDR3 contains 15 residues. Trimming stripped 6 bases from V and 4 bases from J, with 18 bases between. The germline CDR1 and CDR2 sequences are MNHNY and SVGAGI (reference sequence). Here the CDR3 DNA reads TGTGCCAGCAGCTACGGACAAGGGACATCCTATGGCTACACCTTC. Protein product: CASSYGQGTSYGYTF.

The chain carries TRBV18 and TRBJ1-2; D not certain. V gave up 2 bases and J gave up 2 bases, with 9 bases separating them. From germline, CDR1 is KGHSH and CDR2 LQKENI. The CDR3 consists of 14 residues. CDR3 in amino acids: CASSPGLPNYGYTF. CDR3 DNA sequence: TGTGCCAGCTCACCAGGGCTCCCGAACTATGGCTACACCTTC.

V and J are TRBV2 and TRBJ1-6; 7 positions agree with TRBD1. Trimming took 5 bases from V and 9 from J; bases not matched to a gene: 13. Germline-derived CDR1 and CDR2 are SNHLY and FYNNEI. This CDR3 contains 16 residues. The CDR3 spells CASSFLGGTVRSPLHF. The CDR3 bases are TGTGCCAGCAGTTTCCTAGGGGGGACAGTGCGTTCACCCCTCCACTTT.

The chain recombines TRBV19 with TRBJ1-2, with D tentatively TRBD1 (5 bases). Germline CDR1 reads LNHDA; CDR2 reads SQIVND (reference sequence). V lost 5 bases and J lost 8, with 9 bases in between. The CDR3 runs 11 residues. The CDR3 sequence is CASSQGSGYTF. CDR3 DNA: TGTGCCAGTAGTCAGGGCTCCGGCTACACCTTC.

The chain combines TRBV4-3 with TRBJ2-1; 15 bases align to TRBD2. V was clipped by 3 bases and J by 3 bases; unmatched bases: 3. CDR1 and CDR2 from the germline V gene are LGHNA and YSLEER. The CDR3 has 17 residues. CDR3 nucleotide sequence: TGCGCCAGCAGCCAGGGACTAGCGGGGGGATTCTACAATGAGCAGTTCTTC. This sequence encodes CASSQGLAGGFYNEQFF.

The J gene is TRBJ2-7, the V gene TRBV13, with 11 bases identical to TRBD2. Per germline, CDR1 PRHDT and CDR2 FYEKMQ (reference sequence). V shed 4 bases, J shed 3 bases, and the junction held 5 bases outside the gene matches. CDR3 length equals 15 residues. The CDR3, as DNA: TGTGCCAGCAGCTCCCATAGCGGGGGGGGCTACGAGCAGTACTTC. This encodes CASSSHSGGGYEQYF.

The chain carries TRBV28 and TRBJ1-2; D is possibly TRBD1 (5 bases). The ends were cut back, 5 bases at V and 0 bases at J, with 13 bases in the middle. The CDR3 is 15 amino acids. Per the germline V gene, CDR1 is MDHEN and CDR2 is SYDVKM. CDR3: CASSIAGGTNYGYTF. The CDR3, as DNA: TGTGCCAGCAGTATCGCCGGGGGAACTAACTATGGCTACACCTTC.

This clone appeared once. V gene TRBV28 combines with J gene TRBJ1-3; 7 nucleotides match TRBD1. CDR1 is MDHEN, CDR2 SYDVKM, per germline. CDR3 length: 14 residues. With 3 bases clipped from V and 4 bases from J, the junction kept 3 bases outside the gene matches. In DNA form, the CDR3 reads TGTGCCAGCAGTTTGGGGACAGTAGGAAACACCATATATTTT. This encodes CASSLGTVGNTIYF.

This chain joins TRBV28 and TRBJ1-3, with D maybe TRBD1 (5 bases). From germline, CDR1 is MDHEN and CDR2 SYDVKM. Trimming removed 8 bases from V and 1 base from J, with 15 bases in between. This CDR3 comprises 15 residues. CDR3 DNA sequence: TGTGCCAGCCTCAGGGAGGGGCATTCTGGAAACACCATATATTTT. It specifies CASLREGHSGNTIYF.

This chain joins TRBV5-1 and TRBJ2-7; 7 bases are shared with TRBD2. This CDR3 has 15 residues. V lost 0 bases and J lost 8; bases outside the gene matches: 11. The germline V gene encodes CDR1 SGHRS and CDR2 YFSETQ. In nucleotides, the CDR3 is TGCGCCAGCAGCTTGGGGCGGGGGAAGATTACGAAGCAGTACTTC. This sequence encodes CASSLGRGKITKQYF.

This rearrangement joins TRBV3-1 (or the pseudogene TRBV3-2) to TRBJ2-5; D may be TRBD1 (5 bases). This CDR3 contains 16 residues. In germline, CDR1 is LGHDT, CDR2 YNNKEL (reference sequence). Trimming cost V 5 bases and J 5 bases, with 21 bases left between them. The CDR3 protein is CASSSFDGAVGETQYF. CDR3 coding DNA: TGTGCCAGCAGCAGCTTCGATGGGGCAGTGGGGGAGACCCAGTACTTC.